In this sample, the clone carrying this TCR beta chain turned up a few times. Profiled with immunoSEQ multiplex PCR; TCRdb holds only in-frame clones, not every one. This table has fewer than 400,000 clones, 85% appearing once. This CDR3 contains 14 residues. J lost 1 base, V lost 6 bases, and 6 bases had no gene match. Germline CDR1 and CDR2: MNHEY and SVGAGI. The sample is drawn from a study of blood T cell repertoires in COVID-19. On the study more broadly: COVID-19 samples, acute and convalescent, were from the United States, Italy and Spain.

The study recruited people aged 18 to 89 years across 20 to 30 US areas. In the 2 weeks before study entry, exposed participants met a COVID-19 case, which was PCR-confirmed or clinician-diagnosed. The V call is TRBV6-5, the J call TRBJ2-7, with 7 bases matching TRBD1. Source material: PBMCs or T cells enriched from blood (not recorded which). This sequence originates from a woman aged 25 to 39 who had been exposed to COVID-19. The CDR3 here is CASRNGQESYEQYF. In DNA, the CDR3 is TGTGCCAGCAGGAACGGACAGGAGTCCTACGAGCAGTACTTC.